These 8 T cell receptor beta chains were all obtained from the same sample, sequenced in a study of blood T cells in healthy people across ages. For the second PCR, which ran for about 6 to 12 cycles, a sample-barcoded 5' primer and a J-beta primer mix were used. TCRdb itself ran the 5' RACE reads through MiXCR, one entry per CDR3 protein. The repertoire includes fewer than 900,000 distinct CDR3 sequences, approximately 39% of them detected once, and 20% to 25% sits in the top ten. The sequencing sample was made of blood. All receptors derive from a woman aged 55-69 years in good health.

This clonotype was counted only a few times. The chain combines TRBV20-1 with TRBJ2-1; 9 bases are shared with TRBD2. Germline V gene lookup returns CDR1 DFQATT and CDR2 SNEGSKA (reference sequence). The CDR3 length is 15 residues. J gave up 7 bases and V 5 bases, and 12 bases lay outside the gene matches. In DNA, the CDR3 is TGCAGTGCTGGCCAGGGCGGGGGGGGATCGAATGAGCAGTTCTTC. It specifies CSAGQGGGGSNEQFF.

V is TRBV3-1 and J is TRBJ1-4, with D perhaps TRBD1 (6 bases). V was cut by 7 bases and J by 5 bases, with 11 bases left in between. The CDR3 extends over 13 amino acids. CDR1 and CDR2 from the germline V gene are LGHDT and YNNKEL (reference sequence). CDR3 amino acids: CASTRTENEKLFF. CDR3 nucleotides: TGTGCCAGCACAAGGACAGAAAATGAAAAACTGTTTTTT. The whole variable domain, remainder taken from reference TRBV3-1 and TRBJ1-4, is DTAVSQTPKYLVTQMGNDKSIKCEQNLGHDTMYWYKQDSKKFLKIMFSYNNKELIINETVPNRFSPKSPDKAHLNLHINSLELGDSAVYFCASTRTENEKLFFGSGTQLSVL.

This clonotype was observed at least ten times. CDR3 amino acids: CASSLFGTSSYNEQFF. CDR3 nucleotide sequence: TGTGCCAGCAGCTTGTTTGGGACGAGCTCCTACAATGAGCAGTTCTTC. V gene TRBV5-5 combines with J gene TRBJ2-1; D may correspond to TRBD1 or TRBD2 (5 bases each). In germline, CDR1 is SGHKS, CDR2 YYEKEE (reference sequence). Trimming pared 1 base from V and 0 bases from J, leaving 11 bases between. This CDR3 contains 16 residues.

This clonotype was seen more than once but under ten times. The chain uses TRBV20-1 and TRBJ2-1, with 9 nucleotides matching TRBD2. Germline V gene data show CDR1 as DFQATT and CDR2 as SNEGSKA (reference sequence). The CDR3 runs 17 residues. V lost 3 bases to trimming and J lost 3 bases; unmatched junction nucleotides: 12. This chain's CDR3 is CSASLDYSGSDYNEQFF. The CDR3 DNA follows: TGCAGTGCTAGTCTTGACTATAGCGGGAGCGACTACAATGAGCAGTTCTTC.

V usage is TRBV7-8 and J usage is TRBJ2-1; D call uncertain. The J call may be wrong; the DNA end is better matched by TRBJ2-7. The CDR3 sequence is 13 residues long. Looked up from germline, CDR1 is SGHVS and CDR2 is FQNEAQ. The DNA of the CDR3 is TGTGCCAGCAGCTTAGCGCTTTACAATGAGCAGTACTTC. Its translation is CASSLALYNEQYF.

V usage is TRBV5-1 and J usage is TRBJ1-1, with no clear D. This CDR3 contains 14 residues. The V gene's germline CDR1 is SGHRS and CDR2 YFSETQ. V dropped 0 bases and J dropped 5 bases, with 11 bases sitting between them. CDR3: CASSLDVAGTEAFF. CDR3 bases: TGCGCCAGCAGCTTGGACGTCGCGGGGACTGAAGCTTTCTTT.

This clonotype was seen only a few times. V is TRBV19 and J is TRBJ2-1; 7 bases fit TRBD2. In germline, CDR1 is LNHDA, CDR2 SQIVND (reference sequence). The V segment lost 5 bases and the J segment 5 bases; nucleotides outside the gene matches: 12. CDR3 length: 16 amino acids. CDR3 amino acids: CASSPPPGGRNNEQFF. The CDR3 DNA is TGTGCCAGTAGTCCCCCGCCGGGGGGTCGTAACAATGAGCAGTTCTTC.

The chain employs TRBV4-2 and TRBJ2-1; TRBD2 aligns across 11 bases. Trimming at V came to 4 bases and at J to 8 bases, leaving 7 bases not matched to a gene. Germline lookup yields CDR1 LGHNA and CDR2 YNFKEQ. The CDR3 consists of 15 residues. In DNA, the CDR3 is TGTGCCAGCAGCCCGGGACTAGCGGAGGGGGATGAGCAGTTCTTC. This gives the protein CASSPGLAEGDEQFF.